This TCR beta chain was captured by sequencing in a study of T cell responses to AZD1222 COVID-19 vaccine. Points from the study as a whole: Dominant CD4 TCR responses targeted spike regions 160-218 and 743-854.

Profiling relied on immunoSEQ multiplex PCR, and the TCRdb table lists in-frame clones only, not all of them. The sample carries approximately 190,000 clones, over 80% recorded once. This clone was seen a single time. The antigen is unknown. Unmatched junction bases numbered 10, after V lost 2 bases and J lost 5 bases. The CDR3 totals 16 residues. Germline V gene sequence: CDR1 MNHNS, CDR2 SASEGT. The source material was peripheral blood, sampled on day 0 of MenACWY control vaccination. This TCR derives from an adult in good health. The chain couples TRBV6-1 to TRBJ2-7; 9 nucleotides agree with TRBD1. CDR3 DNA: TGTGCCAGCAGTGAAACAGGGGGCGCGGGGAGAGACGAGCAGTACTTC. This encodes CASSETGGAGRDEQYF.